This entry lists 17 T cell receptor beta chains sequenced from one sample in a study of cytomegalovirus exposure and HLA in healthy donors. The PCR had 60 Vbeta and 13 Jbeta primers. Measured with immunoSEQ multiplex PCR; TCRdb has only the in-frame clones, and not every one. In all, the sample yields about 200,000 clones. Sequenced material: PBMCs. The origin of the receptors is a woman between 25 and 40 years old in good health and CMV-seropositive.

The chain couples TRBV14 to TRBJ1-2; D remains ambiguous. CDR3 length: 17 amino acids. Germline CDR1 SGHDN, CDR2 FVKESK. V lost 2 bases and J lost 1, with 17 bases in between. The CDR3: CASSQILSPLFNYGYTF. CDR3 nucleotides: TGTGCCAGCAGCCAAATCCTATCTCCACTATTTAACTATGGCTACACCTTC. Variable domain in full (rest from reference TRBV14 and TRBJ1-2): EAGVTQFPSHSVIEKGQTVTLRCDPISGHDNLYWYRRVMGKEIKFLLHFVKESKQDESGMPNNRFLAERTGGTYSTLKVQPAELEDSGVYFCASSQILSPLFNYGYTFGSGTRLTVV.

The J gene is TRBJ2-1, the V gene TRBV19; 10 nucleotides agree with TRBD2. V shed 7 bases and J 9 bases; nucleotides not matched to a gene: 9. CDR1 is LNHDA and CDR2 is SQIVND in the germline V gene (reference sequence). This CDR3 is 14 amino acids long. CDR3 nucleotides: TGTGCCAGTAATACCGGGACTAGCGCTACTGAGCAGTTCTTC. Residues: CASNTGTSATEQFF.

The J gene is TRBJ2-1, the V gene TRBV27; TRBD2 might be the D (5 bases). Looked up from germline, CDR1 is MNHEY and CDR2 is SMNVEV (reference sequence). The V end lost 8 bases, the J end lost 0 bases, and 11 bases lay between the germline ends. The CDR3 spans 14 residues. For the CDR3, the DNA is TGTGCCAGCCGAGCGGAGAGCTCCTACAATGAGCAGTTCTTC. Protein sequence: CASRAESSYNEQFF.

The chain employs TRBV7-9 and TRBJ1-1; a weak D match, TRBD1 (5 bases). V lost 5 bases, J lost 4 bases, and 23 bases lay in between. The CDR3 covers 17 residues. CDR1 and CDR2 (germline): SEHNR, FQNEAQ (reference sequence). The CDR3 here is CASSQNGGTFLLTEAFF. The CDR3 nucleotides are TGTGCCAGCAGCCAGAATGGGGGGACGTTTCTTCTCACTGAAGCTTTCTTT.

This chain links TRBV11-2 with TRBJ2-2; 7 bases are shared with TRBD1. The CDR3 totals 15 residues. The V gene's germline CDR1 is SGHAT and CDR2 FQNNGV. V shed 5 bases, J shed 5 bases, and the junction held 8 bases outside the gene matches. In DNA, the CDR3 is TGTGCCAGCAGCCCTGAGTTGACAGGGACCGGGGAGCTGTTTTTT. It encodes CASSPELTGTGELFF.

V gene TRBV30 combines with J gene TRBJ2-3; weak D call: TRBD1 (6 bases). This CDR3 comprises 15 residues. Germline V lookup: CDR1 GTSNPN, CDR2 SVGIG (reference sequence). V lost 2 bases and J lost 0, with 12 bases in between. DNA for the CDR3: TGTGCCTGGAGTATGGGGCAGGGGAGCACAGATACGCAGTATTTT. It encodes CAWSMGQGSTDTQYF.

This chain joins TRBV6-1 and TRBJ2-1, with 9 bases fitting TRBD2. The V segment lost 6 bases and the J segment 4 bases; nucleotides outside the gene matches: 7. This CDR3 has 15 residues. CDR1 and CDR2 from the germline V gene are MNHNS and SASEGT. The CDR3 DNA sequence: TGTGCCAGCAGCGTCCCTAGCGGGGTTTACAATGAGCAGTTCTTC. Translated: CASSVPSGVYNEQFF.

The rearrangement uses TRBV13 and TRBJ2-5; 10 nucleotides line up with TRBD1. This CDR3 has 16 amino acids. The germline gives CDR1 PRHDT, CDR2 FYEKMQ (reference sequence). Germline trimming cut 4 bases from V and 4 bases from J; bases unmatched to any gene: 9. The CDR3 sequence: CASSYGQGVEIETQYF. In DNA form, the CDR3 reads TGTGCCAGCAGCTACGGACAGGGGGTTGAGATAGAGACCCAGTACTTC.

V usage is TRBV5-6 and J usage is TRBJ2-2; D ambiguous. V lost 2 bases to trimming and J lost 1 base, with 12 bases between them. The germline gives CDR1 SGHDT, CDR2 YYEEEE. This CDR3 comprises 16 residues. The CDR3 DNA sequence: TGTGCCAGCAGCTTACCTGGGCCAAAGAACACCGGGGAGCTGTTTTTT. As protein: CASSLPGPKNTGELFF.

The chain links TRBV7-2 to TRBJ2-7; D is unclear. CDR1 SGHTA and CDR2 FQGNSA come from the germline V gene. The CDR3 contains 12 residues. V was cut by 4 bases and J by 4 bases, with 8 bases left in between. CDR3 protein: CASSSKWYEQYF. The CDR3 coding sequence is TGTGCCAGCAGCTCTAAGTGGTACGAGCAGTACTTC.

This chain connects TRBV27 to TRBJ1-5, with TRBD1 matching 11 bases. Trimming took 1 base from V and 6 from J; bases not matched to a gene: 5. The CDR3 contains 16 residues. Germline-derived CDR1 and CDR2 are MNHEY and SMNVEV (reference sequence). In DNA, the CDR3 is TGTGCCAGCAGTTTATACGGGACAGGGGGTAGTCAGCCCCAGCATTTT. It translates to CASSLYGTGGSQPQHF.

The rearrangement links TRBV7-2 to TRBJ2-1, with no clear D. V lost 5 bases, J lost 4 bases, and 15 bases lay in between. The CDR3 covers 15 residues. Germline V CDR1 and CDR2: SGHTA, FQGNSA. The CDR3 coding sequence is TGTGCCAGCAGCCCTAATTCAGGCACGTACAATGAGCAGTTCTTC. This translates into CASSPNSGTYNEQFF.

The chain employs TRBV12-5 and TRBJ2-3, with TRBD1 identical over 10 bases. CDR3 length: 16 residues. The germline V gene has CDR1 LGHNT and CDR2 FRNRAP. J was trimmed by 3 bases and V by 1 base; bases with no gene match: 4. CDR3 nucleotide sequence: TGTGCTAGTGGTTTGGCCCGGGACAGGGGAACAGATACGCAGTATTTT. It is translated as CASGLARDRGTDTQYF.

The rearrangement uses TRBV7-2 and TRBJ1-4; TRBD1 might be the D (5 bases). CDR1 and CDR2 (germline): SGHTA, FQGNSA. This CDR3 is 18 amino acids long. V was cut by 1 base and J by 4 bases, with 19 bases left in between. The CDR3 DNA sequence: TGTGCCAGCAGCTTAGTCGGGCTAAGGCGGGGGATTAATGAAAAACTGTTTTTT. This gives the protein CASSLVGLRRGINEKLFF.

The gene calls are TRBV10-1 and TRBJ1-6, with D uncertain. V shed 0 bases and J shed 0 bases, with 9 bases lying between them. This CDR3 is 17 amino acids long. Germline CDR1 is WNHNN and CDR2 is SYGVQD (reference sequence). The CDR3 reads CASSESTESSYNSPLHF. The DNA of the CDR3 is TGCGCCAGCAGTGAGTCGACTGAGAGCTCCTATAATTCACCCCTCCACTTT.

V and J are TRBV5-1 and TRBJ2-2; TRBD2 aligns across 13 bases. CDR3 size: 17 residues. Per the germline V gene, CDR1 is SGHRS and CDR2 is YFSETQ. The V gene end was trimmed by 1 base and the J gene end by 6 bases; junction bases not matched to a gene: 6. The CDR3: CASSLRLAGGAAGELFF. Here the CDR3 DNA reads TGCGCCAGCAGCTTGCGACTAGCGGGGGGTGCCGCCGGGGAGCTGTTTTTT.

The V gene is TRBV19, the J gene TRBJ1-5; no clear D. This CDR3 has 17 amino acids. Germline CDR1 and CDR2: LNHDA and SQIVND (reference sequence). Trimming left V 3 bases short and J 5 bases short, with 20 bases between. CDR3 nucleotide sequence: TGTGCCAGTAGTATGGACTGGAGGTGGCAACTAGATCAGCCCCAGCATTTT. It translates to CASSMDWRWQLDQPQHF.